The 25 T cell receptor beta chains below all came from one sample that was sequenced in a study of Ad26.COV2.S vaccination and SARS-CoV-2 variants. Treatment in this sample: roughly 18 received Ad26.COV2.S at low or high dose, single or two shots; about 5 received placebo; per-sample allocation not given. Repertoires come from day 63 after the first vaccine or placebo injection. Sequenced by immunoSEQ multiplex PCR; TCRdb stores in-frame clones only, minus some. The data contain about 350,000 clones, around nine tenths of them singletons. Sample: peripheral blood, taken in a trial of Ad26.COV2.S vaccine versus placebo. The receptors were sampled from a person between 18 and 59 years old who received the Ad26.COV2.S COVID-19 vaccine or a placebo.

This clone was seen just once. The J gene is TRBJ2-5, the V gene TRBV10-3, with TRBD1 matching over 8 bases. V shed 10 bases, J shed 5 bases, and the junction held 15 bases outside the gene matches. The CDR3 runs 15 residues. Germline lookup yields CDR1 ENHRY and CDR2 SYGVKD. DNA for the CDR3: TGTGCCACCTTCCCGGTGGCAGGGGGCACGGAGACCCAGTACTTC. Translated, it gives CATFPVAGGTETQYF.

The rearrangement joins TRBV30 to TRBJ2-7; 12 bases match TRBD2. The length of the CDR3 is 15 residues. Germline CDR1 reads GTSNPN; CDR2 reads SVGIG (reference sequence). Germline trimming cut 1 base from V and 3 bases from J; bases unmatched to any gene: 4. This CDR3 is CAWSASGRGGYEQYF. CDR3 nucleotide sequence: TGTGCCTGGAGTGCTAGCGGGAGGGGGGGCTACGAGCAGTACTTC.

This clone showed up just once. This sequence joins TRBV18 and TRBJ2-1; no clear D gene. The CDR3 covers 13 residues. The germline V gene encodes CDR1 KGHSH and CDR2 LQKENI. V was clipped by 3 bases and J by 6 bases, with 9 bases between them. This CDR3 reads CASSPPWSNEQFF. The CDR3 DNA sequence: TGTGCCAGCTCACCTCCCTGGAGCAATGAGCAGTTCTTC. Supplemented by reference TRBV18 and TRBJ2-1, the full variable domain reads NAGVMQNPRHLVRRRGQEARLRCSPMKGHSHVYWYRQLPEEGLKFMVYLQKENIIDESGMPKERFSAEFPKEGPSILRIQQVVRGDSAAYFCASSPPWSNEQFFGPGTRLTVL.

This clone was seen a single time. The V and J genes are TRBV2 and TRBJ1-4; tentatively, D is TRBD1 (5 bases). Germline-derived CDR1 and CDR2 are SNHLY and FYNNEI. This CDR3 spans 14 amino acids. The V and J ends lost 5 bases and 8 bases respectively, with 15 bases between them. The CDR3 loop reads CASSSRDQGEKLFF. The CDR3 DNA sequence: TGTGCCAGCAGTTCCCGGGACCAAGGGGAAAAACTGTTTTTT.

The rearrangement joins TRBV3-1 (or the pseudogene TRBV3-2) to TRBJ1-1; D ambiguous. This CDR3 has 14 residues. V was pared by 3 bases and J by 10 bases, with 18 bases between. Per germline, CDR1 LGHDT and CDR2 YNNKEL (reference sequence). The CDR3 bases are TGTGCCAGCAGCCATGCCTTACACTCGATCGGAGCTTTCTTT. Encoded protein: CASSHALHSIGAFF.

The chain carries TRBV6-4 and TRBJ2-1; D is unresolved. Trimming removed 2 bases at V and 0 bases at J, with 8 bases between. The CDR3 consists of 15 residues. Germline-derived CDR1 and CDR2 are MRHNA and SNTAGT. As DNA, the CDR3 is TGTGCCAGCAGTGACGGCGGAAGCTCCTACAATGAGCAGTTCTTC. This translates into CASSDGGSSYNEQFF.

The chain recombines TRBV6-1 with TRBJ1-1; the D is unclear. Trimming cost V 2 bases and J 3 bases, with 7 bases left between them. The CDR3 length is 13 residues. Germline V gene lookup returns CDR1 MNHNS and CDR2 SASEGT. CDR3 in amino acids: CASSEPVHTEAFF. The DNA for the CDR3 is TGTGCCAGCAGTGAACCGGTACACACTGAAGCTTTCTTT.

The CDR3 sequence is CASSFEAGGYNEQFF. The CDR3 DNA follows: TGTGCCAGCAGTTTCGAAGCGGGGGGCTACAATGAGCAGTTCTTC. The genes are TRBV27 and TRBJ2-1, with 9 positions matching TRBD2. This CDR3 is 15 amino acids long. Germline assignment: CDR1 MNHEY and CDR2 SMNVEV (reference sequence). Trimming cost V 3 bases and J 3 bases; bases outside gene matches: 3.

The gene calls are TRBV25-1 and TRBJ2-7; tentative D call: TRBD2 (5 bases). Per germline, CDR1 MGHDK and CDR2 SYGVNS. CDR3 length equals 14 residues. Trimming took 1 base from V and 5 from J, leaving 12 bases between them. CDR3 in amino acids: CASSESDGINEQYF. As DNA, the CDR3 is TGTGCCAGCAGTGAATCTGACGGGATCAACGAGCAGTACTTC.

This rearrangement joins TRBV10-3 to TRBJ1-5, with 11 nucleotides matching TRBD1. J gave up 0 bases and V 6 bases, and 4 bases lay outside the gene matches. This CDR3 comprises 16 residues. Germline CDR1 reads ENHRY; CDR2 reads SYGVKD. The CDR3 DNA reads as TGTGCCATCAGCGAGGGACAGGGGGTTAGCAATCAGCCCCAGCATTTT. This translates into CAISEGQGVSNQPQHF.

The V call is TRBV19, the J call TRBJ2-1; 13 nucleotides align to TRBD2. Per germline, CDR1 LNHDA and CDR2 SQIVND (reference sequence). The V segment lost 6 bases and the J segment 7 bases; nucleotides outside the gene matches: 9. This CDR3 region has 16 residues. The CDR3: CASRQAGLAGYNEQFF. The CDR3 nucleotides are TGTGCCAGTAGACAGGCGGGACTAGCGGGGTATAATGAGCAGTTCTTC. Looking up the rest from reference TRBV19 and TRBJ2-1 gives the full variable domain: DGGITQSPKYLFRKEGQNVTLSCEQNLNHDAMYWYRQDPGQGLRLIYYSQIVNDFQKGDIAEGYSVSREKKESFPLTVTSAQKNPTAFYLCASRQAGLAGYNEQFFGPGTRLTVL.

The chain combines TRBV5-1 with TRBJ2-6, with TRBD1 identical over 7 bases. The V segment lost 4 bases and the J segment 6 bases; nucleotides outside the gene matches: 10. There are 16 residues in the CDR3. The germline CDR1 and CDR2 sequences are SGHRS and YFSETQ. The CDR3: CASSEDRAVTANVLTF. The CDR3 coding sequence is TGCGCCAGCAGCGAAGACAGGGCCGTTACGGCCAACGTCCTGACTTTC.

The chain joins TRBV4-1 to TRBJ2-3, with 7 bases identical to TRBD1. The CDR3 loop spans 17 amino acids. Germline loops: CDR1 MGHRA, CDR2 YSYEKL. Trimming at V came to 0 bases and at J to 2 bases, leaving 8 bases not matched to a gene. Here the CDR3 reads CASSQELPGQLTDTQYF. Here the CDR3 DNA reads TGCGCCAGCAGCCAAGAGTTACCGGGACAGCTCACAGATACGCAGTATTTT.

V is TRBV28 and J is TRBJ2-3; D uncertain. This CDR3 comprises 12 residues. CDR1 and CDR2 from the germline V gene are MDHEN and SYDVKM. V was clipped by 5 bases and J by 6 bases, with 9 bases between them. The CDR3 nucleotides read TGTGCCAGCAGTAGGACCGGGGATACGCAGTATTTT. This gives the protein CASSRTGDTQYF.

V usage is TRBV14 and J usage is TRBJ2-5; D is unclear. The CDR3 is 14 amino acids. The germline V gene has CDR1 SGHDN and CDR2 FVKESK. V shed 6 bases and J shed 7 bases, with 18 bases lying between them. The CDR3 nucleotides read TGTGCCAGCAGTTACTCTGGGGTTTGGGCGACCCAGTACTTC. It translates to CASSYSGVWATQYF.

This clone was seen only once. The chain links TRBV7-2 to TRBJ1-2, with D unresolved. There are 12 residues in the CDR3. V dropped 1 base and J dropped 5 bases, with 5 bases sitting between them. CDR1 and CDR2 (germline): SGHTA, FQGNSA. The CDR3 coding sequence is TGTGCCAGCAGCTTAGTCGGGTATGGCTACACCTTC. Translating gives CASSLVGYGYTF. Full variable domain (missing parts from reference TRBV7-2 and TRBJ1-2): GAGVSQSPSNKVTEKGKDVELRCDPISGHTALYWYRQSLGQGLEFLIYFQGNSAPDKSGLPSDRFSAERTGGSVSTLTIQRTQQEDSAVYLCASSLVGYGYTFGSGTRLTVV.

The V call is TRBV7-6, the J call TRBJ2-1, with D possibly TRBD1 on 5 matching bases. V lost 5 bases and J lost 8, with 19 bases in between. The CDR3 spans 15 residues. Germline V gene lookup returns CDR1 SGHVS and CDR2 FNYEAQ. The CDR3 protein is CASSPLLGRAHEQFF. The CDR3 DNA is TGTGCCAGCAGCCCTCTTCTGGGCAGGGCCCATGAGCAGTTCTTC. The complete variable domain, with remaining parts taken from reference TRBV7-6 and TRBJ2-1, reads GAGVSQSPRYKVTKRGQDVALRCDPISGHVSLYWYRQALGQGPEFLTYFNYEAQQDKSGLPNDRFSAERPEGSISTLTIQRTEQRDSAMYRCASSPLLGRAHEQFFGPGTRLTVL.

This clone has more than one count but fewer than ten. This rearrangement joins TRBV28 to TRBJ2-1; D is possibly TRBD1 or TRBD2 (6 bases each). The CDR3 spans 15 residues. Trimming left V 5 bases short and J 7 bases short, with 18 bases between. The germline V gene encodes CDR1 MDHEN and CDR2 SYDVKM. The CDR3 DNA follows: TGTGCCAGCAGTCCTTGGGGGGCCCAAGGGAATGAGCAGTTCTTC. Amino acids: CASSPWGAQGNEQFF.

This chain uses TRBV29-1 with TRBJ2-3; no reliable D call. Between the trimmed V and J ends, which lost 4 bases and 5 bases, there was a span of 7 bases. Germline V gives CDR1 SQVTM, CDR2 ANQGSEA. CDR3 length: 11 amino acids. The CDR3 nucleotides read TGCAGCGTTGTTTTGTTAGATACGCAGTATTTT. As protein: CSVVLLDTQYF.

The chain has TRBV11-2 and TRBJ1-2; D not resolved. V was pared by 1 base and J by 8 bases, with 23 bases between. Germline V gives CDR1 SGHAT, CDR2 FQNNGV. This CDR3 is built from 17 residues. The CDR3 loop reads CASSLVYLEASQGGYTF. DNA for the CDR3: TGTGCCAGCAGCTTAGTCTACCTCGAGGCCTCCCAAGGGGGCTACACCTTC.

The chain recombines TRBV28 with TRBJ1-2, with D uncertain. The CDR3 contains 15 residues. Germline CDR1 and CDR2: MDHEN and SYDVKM. The V and J ends lost 4 bases and 0 bases respectively, with 12 bases between them. In DNA, the CDR3 is TGTGCCAGCAGTTCCCAACAGACAACTAACTATGGCTACACCTTC. As protein: CASSSQQTTNYGYTF.

This chain links TRBV11-3 with TRBJ2-1; D is undetermined. The V gene lost 5 bases and the J gene lost 6 bases, with 8 bases spanning the gap. Germline loops: CDR1 SGHNT, CDR2 YENEEA. The CDR3 consists of 12 residues. The CDR3 DNA reads as TGTGCCAGCAGCCATGGTTCCAATGAGCAGTTCTTC. Its protein product is CASSHGSNEQFF.

The chain combines TRBV28 with TRBJ1-5, with D tentatively TRBD1 (6 bases). Germline assignment: CDR1 MDHEN and CDR2 SYDVKM. The CDR3 spans 15 residues. The ends were cut back, 2 bases at V and 3 bases at J, with 11 bases in the middle. CDR3 sequence: CASSLGDTFNQPQHF. The CDR3 DNA sequence: TGTGCCAGCAGTTTAGGGGACACGTTCAATCAGCCCCAGCATTTT.

This chain connects TRBV29-1 to TRBJ1-1; D may be TRBD1 (5 bases). Per the germline V gene, CDR1 is SQVTM and CDR2 is ANQGSEA. V was cut by 5 bases and J by 7 bases, with 17 bases left in between. The CDR3 consists of 13 residues. This CDR3 reads CSVKNQGNGEAFF. CDR3 coding DNA: TGCAGCGTTAAGAACCAGGGTAATGGTGAAGCTTTCTTT. The full variable domain, rest sourced from reference TRBV29-1 and TRBJ1-1, is SAVISQKPSRDICQRGTSLTIQCQVDSQVTMMFWYRQQPGQSLTLIATANQGSEATYESGFVIDKFPISRPNLTFSTLTVSNMSPEDSSIYLCSVKNQGNGEAFFGQGTRLTVV.

This clone was picked up a small number of times. The rearrangement uses TRBV7-9 and TRBJ2-7, with D uncertain. The germline V gene has CDR1 SEHNR and CDR2 FQNEAQ (reference sequence). Trimming pared 5 bases from V and 0 bases from J, leaving 11 bases between. The CDR3 consists of 14 residues. The CDR3 DNA follows: TGTGCCAGCAGCAGCCTGACGGGCTCCTACGAGCAGTACTTC. Amino acid sequence: CASSSLTGSYEQYF. Full variable domain (outside the CDR3, taken from reference TRBV7-9 and TRBJ2-7): DTGVSQNPRHKITKRGQNVTFRCDPISEHNRLYWYRQTLGQGPEFLTYFQNEAQLEKSRLLSDRFSAERPKGSFSTLEIQRTEQGDSAMYLCASSSLTGSYEQYFGPGTRLTVT.